This TCR beta chain was documented in a study of blood T cell repertoires in COVID-19. The wider study: Sites in the United States, Italy and Spain provided acute and convalescent COVID-19 samples. The analysed material was cDNA or gDNA that came from T cells, B-cell-depleted T cells, or PBMCs.

In the source study's methods: Researchers report that nucleated cell counts were estimated from reference gene primer amplification. The repertoire was sequenced with immunoSEQ multiplex PCR; TCRdb's copy has only in-frame clones and lacks some. That table furnishes V, J and clone size, whereas the DNA furnished D and trimming. Among approximately 360,000 clones listed, around 89% were seen once. Germline lookup yields CDR1 SNHLY and CDR2 FYNNEI. The CDR3 sequence is 16 residues long. J was trimmed by 2 bases and V by 3 bases; bases with no gene match: 5. The sequenced material came from peripheral blood. The chain combines TRBV2 with TRBJ1-5; TRBD1 matches 9 bases. This TCR derives from a middle-aged man with acute or convalescent COVID-19. The CDR3 DNA sequence: TGTGCCAGCAGTGATTCGGACAGGGGAGGCAATCAGCCCCAGCATTTT. Amino acid sequence: CASSDSDRGGNQPQHF.